Here is one TCR beta chain with its context. Antigen: not known. These data are taken from a study of radiation and T cells in renal cell carcinoma. Study conclusions and caveats: Pretreatment tumor biopsies were lacking, so baseline clonotypes are unknown.

Only in-frame clones appear in the TCRdb table, and some are missing; sequencing was by immunoSEQ multiplex PCR. Altogether around 140,000 clones are present, approximately 90% being singletons, with the ten largest covering 3.5% to 5%. Time point reported: baseline pretreatment blood. Treatment denoted: 15 Gy SBRT to primary tumor, nephrectomy 4 weeks later. Germline CDR1 and CDR2: MNHNS and SASEGT. V lost 7 bases, J lost 2 bases, and 12 bases lay in between. The CDR3 spans 14 residues. The chain uses TRBV6-1 and TRBJ2-4; D remains ambiguous. The sample consisted of blood, taken from a patient whose treatment included radiotherapy and nephrectomy. The TCR originated in a woman between 65 and 79 years old with renal cell carcinoma. The CDR3 nucleotides are TGTGCCAGCACCGAAAGAACTTCCAAAAACATTCAGTACTTC. Translation gives CASTERTSKNIQYF.